Listed below are T cell receptor beta chains from one sample, sequenced in a study of T cells in Graves' hyperthyroidism and ophthalmopathy. TCRdb re-called the multiplex PCR reads through MiXCR, storing one row per CDR3 protein. The repertoire holds 300,000 to 400,000 distinct CDR3 sequences, with 21% as singletons. Sequenced input: blood. Receptors were obtained from a woman aged 50 to 60 with Graves' hyperthyroidism. Both conserved end residues are part of each CDR3. The order of the fields is D gene, clone size, J gene, V gene, CDR3 DNA, CDR3 protein. D genes are given only for firm matches. Size values are once, few and many counts, or a class for expanded clones, and some rows have none.

>.|many|TRBJ2-1|TRBV6-5
TGTGCCAGCAGTTACTGGAGGGGGACTGGGGGGCAGTTCTTC
CASSYWRGTGGQFF
>TRBD2|many|TRBJ2-5|TRBV2
TGTGCCAGCAGTGAAACTCTAGCGGTGTCGGACTTC
CASSETLAVSDF
>TRBD2|many|TRBJ2-1|TRBV20-1
TGCAGTGCTAGAGGGACTAGCGGGAGGCCCGGGCAGTTCTTC
CSARGTSGRPGQFF
>TRBD2|.|TRBJ2-5|TRBV11-2
TGTGCCAGCAGCTATAACAGGGGGACTAGCGGGAGAACCCAGTACTTC
CASSYNRGTSGRTQYF
>.|many|TRBJ1-2|TRBV9
TGCGCCAGCAGCGTGGACAGAGACTATGGCTACACCTTC
CASSVDRDYGYTF
>.|many|TRBJ2-3|TRBV7-2
TGTGCCAGCAGCGCGACAGATACGCAGTATTTT
CASSATDTQYF
>.|many|TRBJ2-5|TRBV28
TGTGCCAGCAGTTTAACGGGTCTGGAGACCCAGTACTTC
CASSLTGLETQYF
>.|few|TRBJ1-1|TRBV28
TGTGCCAGCAGTTTGTTGGCCGGGTTGAACACTGAAGCTTTCTTT
CASSLLAGLNTEAFF
>.|few|TRBJ2-1|TRBV28
TGTGCCAGCAGTTTTCGGGGGTTAGTGCCACGCAATGAGCAGTTCTTC
CASSFRGLVPRNEQFF
>TRBD2|.|TRBJ2-5|TRBV14
TGTGCCAGCAGGGGGACTAGCGGCAACCAAGAGACCCAGTACTTC
CASRGTSGNQETQYF
>TRBD1|many|TRBJ2-7|TRBV11-2
TGTGCCAGCAGCCTCCGGGACAGGAGCTACGAGCAGTACTTC
CASSLRDRSYEQYF
>TRBD2|.|TRBJ2-3|TRBV5-1
TGCGCCAGCAGCTTGGTCCGGATAGCGGGAGGGCCAGGCACAGATACGCAGTATTTT
CASSLVRIAGGPGTDTQYF
>TRBD1|.|TRBJ1-1|TRBV13
TGTGCCAGCAGCCTGAACAGGGGTGACACTGAAGCTTTCTTT
CASSLNRGDTEAFF
>TRBD1|.|TRBJ1-3|TRBV7-2
TGTGCCGGCAGCCGAACAGGGGGCCCTGGAAACACCATATATTTT
CAGSRTGGPGNTIYF
>.|many|TRBJ2-7|TRBV7-9
TGTGCCAGCAGCTTAGCCGGACAAAACTACGAGCAGTACTTC
CASSLAGQNYEQYF
>.|few|TRBJ1-2|TRBV5-1
TGCGCCAGCACCAACAGGGCGGGCTATGGCTACACCTTC
CASTNRAGYGYTF
>.|.|TRBJ2-5|TRBV12-3/TRBV12-4
TGTGCCAGCAGAACCGGAGGGGGGAGGGGGGAGACCCAGTACTTC
CASRTGGGRGETQYF
>.|many|TRBJ1-1|TRBV7-2
TGTGCCAGCAGCCGAAACTTGGGGACTGAAGCTTTCTTT
CASSRNLGTEAFF
>TRBD2|.|TRBJ2-7|TRBV4-2
TGTGCCAGCAGCCCAACCGGACTAGCGGGACCTGTTTACGAGCAGTACTTC
CASSPTGLAGPVYEQYF
>.|many|TRBJ1-1|TRBV6-2/TRBV6-3
TGTGCCAGCACCCTCGCGGGGGACACTGAAGCTTTCTTT
CASTLAGDTEAFF
>.|.|TRBJ1-4|TRBV25-1
TGTGCCAGCAGTGACTCCTCATTCAGGACTAATGAAAAACTGTTTTTT
CASSDSSFRTNEKLFF
>.|few|TRBJ2-3|TRBV5-1
TGCGCCAGCAGCTTGGTTAGTCATTCCACAGATACGCAGTATTTT
CASSLVSHSTDTQYF
>.|few|TRBJ2-3|TRBV4-1
TGCGCCAGCAGCCAAACAGGAAGCACAGATACGCAGTATTTT
CASSQTGSTDTQYF
>TRBD1|.|TRBJ1-4|TRBV6-5
TGTGCCAGCAGTAACATCCACAGGGGCCGAGGTGAAAAACTGTTTTTT
CASSNIHRGRGEKLFF
>TRBD1|many|TRBJ1-5|TRBV6-1
TGTGCCAGCAGTGAAGGGGGACAGTACAATCAGCCCCAGCATTTT
CASSEGGQYNQPQHF
>TRBD1|few|TRBJ2-7|TRBV18
TGTGCCAGCTCACCAATAGGGACAGGGGGGTACGAGCAGTACTTC
CASSPIGTGGYEQYF
>.|many|TRBJ2-3|TRBV20-1
TGCAGTGCTTACCGACTATGGTGGGCTCAAGATACGCAGTATTTT
CSAYRLWWAQDTQYF
>.|many|TRBJ1-3|TRBV6-1
TGTGCCAGCAGTCACTCCAGGGCGAAAACCTCTGGAAACACCATATATTTT
CASSHSRAKTSGNTIYF
>TRBD1|many|TRBJ2-7|TRBV2
TGTGCCAGCAGGACCACCGGGACAGGGAGCTACGAGCAGTACTTC
CASRTTGTGSYEQYF
>TRBD1|few|TRBJ2-7|TRBV6-1
TGTGCCAGCAGCCACAGAGGACAGGGAAGCTCCTACGAGCAGTACTTC
CASSHRGQGSSYEQYF
>.|.|TRBJ1-3|TRBV12-3/TRBV12-4
TGTGCCAGCAGCTGGGGGACCGGTGGAAACACCATATATTTT
CASSWGTGGNTIYF
>TRBD1|.|TRBJ1-4|TRBV20-1
TGCAGTGCCCGTCCGGACAGGTGGGAAAAACTGTTTTTT
CSARPDRWEKLFF
>.|.|TRBJ1-1|TRBV12-3/TRBV12-4
TGTGCCAGCAGTCAAATCAGGGGTAGTAGCACTGAAGCTTTCTTT
CASSQIRGSSTEAFF
>.|many|TRBJ1-4|TRBV3-1
TGTGCCAGCAGCCAACAGCGGATGGATGAAAAACTGTTTTTT
CASSQQRMDEKLFF
>.|.|TRBJ1-3|TRBV28
TGTGCCAGCAGTCCCCCAGGGTTCTCTGGAAACACCATATATTTT
CASSPPGFSGNTIYF
>.|many|TRBJ1-4|TRBV6-1
TGTGCCAGCAGCTGGGATGTTGCAACTAATGAAAAACTGTTTTTT
CASSWDVATNEKLFF
>.|.|TRBJ2-2|TRBV5-1
TGCGCCAGCAGCTCAGGGATCAGGGACACCGGGGAGCTGTTTTTT
CASSSGIRDTGELFF
>.|.|TRBJ2-2|TRBV10-3
TGTGCCATCGGTCAAAACAGAGACACCGGGGAGCTGTTTTTT
CAIGQNRDTGELFF
>.|.|TRBJ2-1|TRBV27
TGTGCCAGCAGTTTTAGGGGAAGCAGGAATAAGCAGTTCTTC
CASSFRGSRNKQFF
>TRBD1|.|TRBJ1-2|TRBV24-1
TGTGCCACCAGTGATTACAGGGGAATCGGCGGCTACACCTTC
CATSDYRGIGGYTF
>.|many|TRBJ2-2|TRBV11-2
TGTGCCACCGGGGGACGGGACACCGGGGAGCTGTTTTTT
CATGGRDTGELFF
>.|many|TRBJ2-3|TRBV27
TGTGCCAGCAGTGCCAGAGGGGGCACAGATACGCAGTATTTT
CASSARGGTDTQYF
>TRBD2|.|TRBJ2-4|TRBV3-1
TGTGCCAGCAGCCCCACCCTCCCGGGAGGCAAAAACATTCGGTACTTC
CASSPTLPGGKNIRYF
>.|.|TRBJ2-7|TRBV19
TGTGCCAGTAGTATCTACAGGTCTGGGGAGCAGTACTTC
CASSIYRSGEQYF